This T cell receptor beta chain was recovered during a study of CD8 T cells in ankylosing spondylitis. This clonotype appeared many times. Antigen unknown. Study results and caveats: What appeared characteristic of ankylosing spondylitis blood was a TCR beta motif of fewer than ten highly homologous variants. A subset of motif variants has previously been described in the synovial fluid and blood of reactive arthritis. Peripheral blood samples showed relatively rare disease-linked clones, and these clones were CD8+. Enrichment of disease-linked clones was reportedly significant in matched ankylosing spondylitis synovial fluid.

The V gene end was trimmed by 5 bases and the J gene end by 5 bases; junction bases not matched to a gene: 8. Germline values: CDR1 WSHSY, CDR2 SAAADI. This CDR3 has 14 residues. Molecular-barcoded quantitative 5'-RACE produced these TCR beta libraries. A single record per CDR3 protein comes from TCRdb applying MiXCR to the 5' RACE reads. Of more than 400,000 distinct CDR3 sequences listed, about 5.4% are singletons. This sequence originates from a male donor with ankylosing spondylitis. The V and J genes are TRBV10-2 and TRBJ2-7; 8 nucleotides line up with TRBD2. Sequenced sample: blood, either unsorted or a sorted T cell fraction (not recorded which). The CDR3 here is CASSLNRLANEQYF. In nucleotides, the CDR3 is TGCGCCAGCAGTCTAAACAGACTAGCGAACGAGCAGTACTTC.